A selection of T cell receptor beta chains follows, all from one sample in a study of identical twins. MiXCR, applied by TCRdb to the 5' RACE reads, yields one record per CDR3 protein. In the table there are around 1.7 million distinct CDR3 sequences, around 33% of which are singletons. Material: cord blood. These receptors originate from a newborn girl in good health. CDR3s leave out the opening cysteine and the closing phenylalanine or tryptophan. Each record gives: J gene, V gene, CDR3 protein.

>TRBJ1-6|TRBV2
ASSYRGHDYNSPLH
>TRBJ2-2|TRBV12-5
ASGLGDTGELF
>TRBJ2-3|TRBV20-1
SAFQPKTKRERNTQY
>TRBJ1-2|TRBV12-3/TRBV12-4
ASSRGTATSYGYT
>TRBJ1-2|TRBV27
ASSLESTGAYGYT
>TRBJ1-1|TRBV12-3/TRBV12-4
ASRPYGQVNTEAF
>TRBJ1-1|TRBV11-2
ASSRTGFEAF
>TRBJ2-2|TRBV4-1
ASSRWTGGSGELF
>TRBJ2-1|TRBV5-1
ASSLSSGHNEQF
>TRBJ2-5|TRBV4-1
ASSSRTSQETQY
>TRBJ2-1|TRBV7-2
ASSHKTSGRESYNEQF
>TRBJ2-1|TRBV6-1
ASRAGQGNEQF
>TRBJ2-1|TRBV3-1
ASSQGGGTTFSYNEQF
>TRBJ1-2|TRBV9
VSSVVGTRPSYGYT
>TRBJ1-3|TRBV7-2
ASSGGRDSGNTIY
>TRBJ1-2|TRBV20-1
SASPDRVRGYT
>TRBJ2-4|TRBV7-8
ASSLAGSWGNIQY
>TRBJ1-1|TRBV27
ASNPTGGLTF
>TRBJ2-7|TRBV27
ASSFSRDHEQY
>-|TRBV29-1
SVGNWGYEQY
>TRBJ1-2|TRBV2
AYRRDDYT
>TRBJ2-3|TRBV4-1
ASSREDRDTQY
>TRBJ2-1|TRBV7-2
ASSLRKNLERYNEQF
>TRBJ2-3|TRBV20-1
SARVELLAGFTDTQY
>-|TRBV15
ATSRVRTSNEQY
>TRBJ2-7|TRBV28
ASRTPGTGFYEQY
>TRBJ2-1|TRBV19
ASRTGGSEQF
>TRBJ2-1|TRBV5-1
ASSMDRPFYNEQF